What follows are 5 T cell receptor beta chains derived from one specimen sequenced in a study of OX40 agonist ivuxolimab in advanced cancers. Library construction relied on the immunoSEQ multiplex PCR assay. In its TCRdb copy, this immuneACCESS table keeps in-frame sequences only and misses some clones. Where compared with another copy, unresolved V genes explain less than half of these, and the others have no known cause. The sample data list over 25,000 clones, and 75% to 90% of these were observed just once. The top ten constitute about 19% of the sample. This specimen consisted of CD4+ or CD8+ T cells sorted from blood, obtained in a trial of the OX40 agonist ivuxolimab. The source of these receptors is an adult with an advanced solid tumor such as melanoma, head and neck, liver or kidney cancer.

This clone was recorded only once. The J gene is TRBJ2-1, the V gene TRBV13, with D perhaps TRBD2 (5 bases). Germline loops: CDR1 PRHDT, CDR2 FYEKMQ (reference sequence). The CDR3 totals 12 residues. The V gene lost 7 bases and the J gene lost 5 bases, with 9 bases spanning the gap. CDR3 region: CASTGEDNEQFF. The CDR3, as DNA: TGTGCCAGCACCGGGGAAGACAATGAGCAGTTCTTC.

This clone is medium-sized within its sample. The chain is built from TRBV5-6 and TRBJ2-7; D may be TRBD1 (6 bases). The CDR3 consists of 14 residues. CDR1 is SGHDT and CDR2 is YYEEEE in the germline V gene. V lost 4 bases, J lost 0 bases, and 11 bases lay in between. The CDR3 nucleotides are TGTGCCAGCAGCCCCGGACAGAACTCCTACGAGCAGTACTTC. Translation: CASSPGQNSYEQYF.

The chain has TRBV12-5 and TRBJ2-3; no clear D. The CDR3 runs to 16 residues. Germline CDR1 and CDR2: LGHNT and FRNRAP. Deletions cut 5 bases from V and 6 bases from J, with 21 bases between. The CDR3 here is CASGPSMSRRPDTQYF. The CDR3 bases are TGTGCTAGTGGTCCCTCTATGTCCCGGCGTCCCGATACGCAGTATTTT.

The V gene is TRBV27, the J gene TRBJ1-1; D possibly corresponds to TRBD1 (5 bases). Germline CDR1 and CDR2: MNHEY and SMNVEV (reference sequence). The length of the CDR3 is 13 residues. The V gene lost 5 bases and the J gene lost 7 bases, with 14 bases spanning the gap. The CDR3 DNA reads TGTGCCAGCAGTGCCACAGGAGCCAATGAAGCTTTCTTT. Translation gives CASSATGANEAFF.

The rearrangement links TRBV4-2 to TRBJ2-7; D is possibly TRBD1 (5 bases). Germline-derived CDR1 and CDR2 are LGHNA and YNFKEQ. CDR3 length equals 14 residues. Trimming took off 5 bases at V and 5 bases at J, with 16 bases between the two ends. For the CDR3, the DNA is TGTGCCAGCAGCTCGGACATGTCTTTCGACGAGCAGTACTTC. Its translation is CASSSDMSFDEQYF.